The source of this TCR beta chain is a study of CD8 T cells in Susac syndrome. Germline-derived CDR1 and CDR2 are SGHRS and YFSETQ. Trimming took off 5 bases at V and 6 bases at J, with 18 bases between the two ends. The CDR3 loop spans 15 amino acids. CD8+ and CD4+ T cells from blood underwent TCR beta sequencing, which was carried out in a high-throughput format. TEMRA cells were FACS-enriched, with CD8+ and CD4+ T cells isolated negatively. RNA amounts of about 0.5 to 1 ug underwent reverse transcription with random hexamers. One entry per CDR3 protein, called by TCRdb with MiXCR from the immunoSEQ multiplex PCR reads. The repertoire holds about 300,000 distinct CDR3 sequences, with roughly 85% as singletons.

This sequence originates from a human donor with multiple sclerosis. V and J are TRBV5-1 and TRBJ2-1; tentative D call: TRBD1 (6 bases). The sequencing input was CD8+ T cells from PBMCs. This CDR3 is CASSQGRQGGNEQFF. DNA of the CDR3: TGCGCCAGCAGTCAGGGACGTCAAGGGGGCAATGAGCAGTTCTTC.